The 24 T cell receptor beta chains reported below all come from one sample, sequenced in a study of blood T cell repertoires in COVID-19. Generated by immunoSEQ multiplex PCR, the TCRdb table keeps only in-frame clones and is missing some. The sample shows hundreds of thousands of clones, around 90% of them seen only once. The sequencing sample was made of PBMCs or T cells enriched from blood (not recorded which). These receptors came from a woman between 25 and 40 years old with acute COVID-19.

The chain uses TRBV7-6 and TRBJ1-3; D is unresolved. The germline V gene has CDR1 SGHVS and CDR2 FNYEAQ. Between the trimmed V and J ends, which lost 1 base and 0 bases, there was a span of 10 bases. The length of the CDR3 is 16 residues. For the CDR3, the DNA is TGTGCCAGCAGCTTAGAGGCGGGAAGCTCTGGAAACACCATATATTTT. Its translation: CASSLEAGSSGNTIYF.

This sequence joins TRBV19 and TRBJ1-5; tentatively, D is TRBD1 (5 bases). Trimming stripped 1 base from V and 5 bases from J, with 21 bases between. The CDR3 spans 18 residues. CDR1 LNHDA and CDR2 SQIVND come from the germline V gene (reference sequence). The CDR3 DNA is TGTGCCAGTAGTATAGTCGGGGGAGCCTCTCCTTTTTATCAGCCCCAGCATTTT. It specifies CASSIVGGASPFYQPQHF.

CDR3 protein: CASSLTGGYGYTF. The CDR3 coding sequence is TGTGCCAGCAGTCTCACAGGGGGCTATGGCTACACCTTC. This chain links TRBV28 with TRBJ1-2, with 8 bases that match TRBD1. Germline CDR1 reads MDHEN; CDR2 reads SYDVKM. Trimming cost V 5 bases and J 4 bases; bases outside gene matches: 3. The CDR3 totals 13 residues.

This chain links TRBV28 with TRBJ2-7, with 11 bases matching TRBD1. V shed 2 bases and J 3 bases; nucleotides not matched to a gene: 0. Germline CDR1 MDHEN, CDR2 SYDVKM. This CDR3 is built from 14 residues. The CDR3 region has the DNA TGTGCCAGCAGTTTAGGGACAGGGGGCTACGAGCAGTACTTC. Encoded protein: CASSLGTGGYEQYF.

This chain joins TRBV5-1 and TRBJ2-1; TRBD1 aligns across 9 bases. V shed 3 bases, J shed 6 bases, and the junction held 4 bases outside the gene matches. The CDR3 sequence is 14 residues long. Germline values: CDR1 SGHRS, CDR2 YFSETQ. The CDR3: CASSWGTGFNEQFF. CDR3 coding DNA: TGCGCCAGCAGCTGGGGGACAGGGTTCAATGAGCAGTTCTTC.

V is TRBV2 and J is TRBJ1-2; the D is unclear. This CDR3 comprises 13 residues. The germline V gene has CDR1 SNHLY and CDR2 FYNNEI. V lost 3 bases and J 8 bases, leaving 13 bases between the germline ends. The CDR3 DNA reads TGTGCCAGCAGTGACGGAGGGAACCTGGGCTACACCTTC. This gives the protein CASSDGGNLGYTF.

This chain uses TRBV6-1 with TRBJ1-5; 7 nucleotides align to TRBD1. The CDR3 covers 15 residues. Germline V lookup: CDR1 MNHNS, CDR2 SASEGT. V lost 1 base to trimming and J lost 11 bases; unmatched junction nucleotides: 11. CDR3 sequence (DNA): TGTGCCAGCAGTGAAGGGGCAGGGGGAGTTTCAGCCCAGCATTTT. Translating it yields CASSEGAGGVSAQHF.

The chain couples TRBV7-6 to TRBJ2-5, with 14 positions matching TRBD2. The CDR3 contains 17 residues. Germline V gives CDR1 SGHVS, CDR2 FNYEAQ. V shed 3 bases and J 1 base; nucleotides not matched to a gene: 4. The CDR3 spells CASSFGTSGSLQETQYF. CDR3 DNA: TGTGCCAGCAGCTTCGGGACTAGCGGGAGTCTCCAAGAGACCCAGTACTTC.

The V call is TRBV25-1, the J call TRBJ1-6; D ambiguous. The V gene's germline CDR1 is MGHDK and CDR2 SYGVNS. The CDR3 sequence is 15 residues long. The V gene lost 1 base and the J gene lost 10 bases, with 14 bases spanning the gap. CDR3 residues: CASSESWRARSPLHF. As DNA, the CDR3 is TGTGCCAGCAGTGAATCGTGGAGGGCAAGGTCACCCCTCCACTTT.

This chain uses TRBV28 with TRBJ1-1; 11 bases are shared with TRBD1. In germline, CDR1 is MDHEN, CDR2 SYDVKM. Trimming took 8 bases from V and 4 from J; bases not matched to a gene: 6. The CDR3 has 14 residues. The CDR3 DNA follows: TGTGCCAGCTCGCTAGGGACAGGGGGCACTGAAGCTTTCTTT. Amino acids: CASSLGTGGTEAFF. Complete variable domain (other parts from reference TRBV28 and TRBJ1-1): DVKVTQSSRYLVKRTGEKVFLECVQDMDHENMFWYRQDPGLGLRLIYFSYDVKMKEKGDIPEGYSVSREKKERFSLILESASTNQTSMYLCASSLGTGGTEAFFGQGTRLTVV.

The rearrangement joins TRBV9 to TRBJ2-7; D possibly corresponds to TRBD2 (5 bases). Germline-derived CDR1 and CDR2 are SGDLS and YYNGEE. The CDR3 has 15 amino acids. Trimming took 3 bases from V and 4 from J, leaving 17 bases between them. The CDR3 region is CASSGTGERKYEQYF. As DNA, the CDR3 is TGTGCCAGCAGCGGAACCGGCGAGCGGAAGTACGAGCAGTACTTC.

The rearrangement uses TRBV28 and TRBJ2-4; D gene unclear. V was clipped by 3 bases and J by 6 bases, with 12 bases between them. Germline loops: CDR1 MDHEN, CDR2 SYDVKM. The length of the CDR3 is 14 residues. CDR3 in DNA: TGTGCCAGCAGTTTCCCCCCCGCCGGAAACATTCAGTACTTC. Its protein product is CASSFPPAGNIQYF.

The CDR3 nucleotides read TGTGCCAGCAGAATCAGCGGGAGGGTTTACAATGAGCAGTTCTTC. Protein sequence: CASRISGRVYNEQFF. The rearrangement links TRBV6-5 to TRBJ2-1, with 10 nucleotides matching TRBD2. Germline CDR1 MNHEY, CDR2 SVGAGI. V dropped 6 bases and J dropped 4; count of bases not matched to a gene: 6. The CDR3 covers 15 residues.

The J gene is TRBJ2-7, the V gene TRBV5-4, with D perhaps matching TRBD1 (6 bases). V was trimmed by 0 bases and J by 9 bases, leaving 19 bases between them. From germline, CDR1 is SGHNT and CDR2 YYREEE (reference sequence). The length of the CDR3 is 15 residues. The CDR3 protein is CASSLVGSGEGRQYF. As DNA, the CDR3 is TGTGCCAGCAGCTTGGTAGGGTCAGGGGAAGGTCGGCAGTACTTC.

The chain is built from TRBV30 and TRBJ1-1; TRBD1 might be the D (5 bases). CDR1 is GTSNPN, CDR2 SVGIG, per germline (reference sequence). Trimming took off 1 base at V and 4 bases at J, with 13 bases between the two ends. There are 14 residues in the CDR3. The CDR3 here is CAWSGGPQGTEAFF. The CDR3, as DNA: TGTGCCTGGAGTGGAGGACCCCAGGGCACTGAAGCTTTCTTT.

This clone was observed a single time. The chain joins TRBV28 to TRBJ1-4; the match to TRBD1 covers 8 bases. V lost 4 bases, J lost 0 bases, and 4 bases stayed unmatched. The CDR3 is 16 residues long. Germline assignment: CDR1 MDHEN and CDR2 SYDVKM. CDR3 nucleotide sequence: TGTGCCAGCAGTTCCCCCAGGGGGCCAACTAATGAAAAACTGTTTTTT. Translated: CASSSPRGPTNEKLFF.

The V and J genes are TRBV28 and TRBJ1-3, with a possible D match to TRBD1 (6 bases). This CDR3 is 13 amino acids long. V was trimmed by 6 bases and J by 10 bases, leaving 16 bases between them. Germline values: CDR1 MDHEN, CDR2 SYDVKM. DNA for the CDR3: TGTGCCAGCAGGTCGGGACACCCGAGGACCATATATTTT. This encodes CASRSGHPRTIYF.

The V gene is TRBV28, the J gene TRBJ2-3; 9 bases agree with TRBD1. The CDR3 totals 16 residues. Per the germline V gene, CDR1 is MDHEN and CDR2 is SYDVKM. V gave up 3 bases and J gave up 2 bases; unmatched junction bases: 6. CDR3 in DNA: TGTGCCAGCAGTTTGTCGGGACAGGGTCACACAGATACGCAGTATTTT. This translates into CASSLSGQGHTDTQYF.

This sequence joins TRBV18 and TRBJ2-3; a possible D gene is TRBD2 (5 bases). The germline gives CDR1 KGHSH, CDR2 LQKENI. Trimming stripped 3 bases from V and 4 bases from J, with 17 bases between. The CDR3 contains 16 residues. The CDR3 loop is CASSPSLAPPPDTQYF. CDR3 bases: TGTGCCAGCTCACCTTCCCTAGCTCCCCCGCCAGATACGCAGTATTTT. The full variable domain, its missing parts supplied by reference TRBV18 and TRBJ2-3, is NAGVMQNPRHLVRRRGQEARLRCSPMKGHSHVYWYRQLPEEGLKFMVYLQKENIIDESGMPKERFSAEFPKEGPSILRIQQVVRGDSAAYFCASSPSLAPPPDTQYFGPGTRLTVL.

This clone was seen more than once but under ten times. The chain joins TRBV6-2 or TRBV6-3 to TRBJ2-4; D gene uncertain. V lost 0 bases and J lost 2, with 5 bases in between. The CDR3 runs 14 residues. Germline V CDR1 and CDR2: MNHEY, SVGEGT. The chain's CDR3 is CASSYSGSKNIQYF. In DNA form, the CDR3 reads TGTGCCAGCAGTTACTCCGGGTCCAAAAACATTCAGTACTTC.

The CDR3 nucleotides read TGTGCCAGCACCAGTGGCACAGTCCCCTCTGGGGCCAACGTCCTGACTTTC. Residues: CASTSGTVPSGANVLTF. The gene calls are TRBV9 and TRBJ2-6; D is ambiguous. CDR1 and CDR2 from the germline V gene are SGDLS and YYNGEE. Trimming left V 6 bases short and J 0 bases short, with 16 bases between. The CDR3 has 17 residues.

The chain joins TRBV19 to TRBJ1-4, with unresolved D. This CDR3 has 14 residues. V was shortened by 4 bases and J by 8 bases, with 14 bases between the two germline ends. From germline, CDR1 is LNHDA and CDR2 SQIVND (reference sequence). DNA of the CDR3: TGTGCCAGTAGTACGGAGGCCAGTGCGGAAAAACTGTTTTTT. This codes for CASSTEASAEKLFF. Full variable domain (missing parts from reference TRBV19 and TRBJ1-4): DGGITQSPKYLFRKEGQNVTLSCEQNLNHDAMYWYRQDPGQGLRLIYYSQIVNDFQKGDIAEGYSVSREKKESFPLTVTSAQKNPTAFYLCASSTEASAEKLFFGSGTQLSVL.

This sequence joins TRBV6-5 and TRBJ1-3; D not resolved. The germline V gene has CDR1 MNHEY and CDR2 SVGAGI. This CDR3 spans 13 amino acids. Trimming left V 11 bases short and J 2 bases short, with 13 bases between. CDR3 sequence (DNA): TGTGCCGCCGGGGATCGGGCTGGAAACACCATATATTTT. This codes for CAAGDRAGNTIYF.

The chain joins TRBV27 to TRBJ1-4, with TRBD1 as a possible D gene (5 bases). The CDR3 extends over 15 amino acids. The germline gives CDR1 MNHEY, CDR2 SMNVEV (reference sequence). V was shortened by 5 bases and J by 1 base, with 11 bases between the two germline ends. The CDR3, as DNA: TGTGCCAGCAGTCCGCGGGGGGGAACTAATGAAAAACTGTTTTTT. It specifies CASSPRGGTNEKLFF.